This entry describes one TCR beta chain. Antigen unknown. Each TCR beta cDNA library carried unique molecular identifiers. Each batch of about 1 to 11 million T cells produced a few hundred thousand cDNA molecules. MiXCR was run by TCRdb on the PCR reads, yielding one entry per CDR3 protein. This sample has 750,000 to 950,000 distinct CDR3 sequences, with 53% found just once. This sample is part of a study of post-analysis software for immune sequencing data. Whole-study results and caveats: Strong co-clustering by F measure was evident for samples that had been prepared in the same batch. Versus controls, multiple sclerosis patients showed significantly lower diversity (normalized Chao1).

The source is a girl aged 5-17 years with multiple sclerosis. The specimen sequenced was blood.

CDR3 sequence: CASSLFAGTQTQYF. DNA for the CDR3: TGTGCCAGCAGTTTGTTTGCGGGGACGCAGACCCAGTACTTC. V gene TRBV12-3 or TRBV12-4 combines with J gene TRBJ2-5; tentative D call: TRBD2 (6 bases). The germline V and J ends were trimmed by 3 bases and 6 bases, with 14 bases remaining between them. This CDR3 has 14 amino acids.